This T cell receptor beta chain comes out of a study of Tregs in tolerant kidney transplant recipients. Study-level results: Biological reproducibility was not directly addressed, but technical replication error appeared minimal. Activated donor B cell expansion appeared to reveal the most relevant donor-specific TCRbeta repertoire.

This clone appeared once. Antigen unknown. CD4+CD25+CD127- Tregs, CD4+CD25- non-Tregs, CD4 and CD8 cells were sorted. The repertoire was sequenced with immunoSEQ multiplex PCR; TCRdb's copy has only in-frame clones and lacks some. The sample yields about 240,000 clones, about 80% seen once. V was cut by 5 bases and J by 0 bases, with 13 bases left in between. Germline assignment: CDR1 MNHEY and CDR2 SMNVEV (reference sequence). This CDR3 has 15 amino acids. The sequenced sample was CD4+ T cells from blood. The genes are TRBV27 and TRBJ1-1; a weak D match, TRBD1 (5 bases). The sequence was obtained from a human donor in good health. The CDR3 loop is CASSPRQTLNTEAFF. DNA of the CDR3: TGTGCCAGCAGTCCGCGACAGACTTTGAACACTGAAGCTTTCTTT.